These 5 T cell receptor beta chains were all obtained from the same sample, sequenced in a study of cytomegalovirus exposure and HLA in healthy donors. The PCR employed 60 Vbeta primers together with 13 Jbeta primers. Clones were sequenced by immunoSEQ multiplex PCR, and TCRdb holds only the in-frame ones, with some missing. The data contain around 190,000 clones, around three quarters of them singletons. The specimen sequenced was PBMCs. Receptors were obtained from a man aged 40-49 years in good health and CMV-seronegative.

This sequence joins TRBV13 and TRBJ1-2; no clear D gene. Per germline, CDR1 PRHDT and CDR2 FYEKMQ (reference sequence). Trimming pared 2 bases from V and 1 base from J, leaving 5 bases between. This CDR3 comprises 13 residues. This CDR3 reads CASSLQDNYGYTF. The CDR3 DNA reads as TGTGCCAGCAGCTTACAGGATAACTATGGCTACACCTTC.

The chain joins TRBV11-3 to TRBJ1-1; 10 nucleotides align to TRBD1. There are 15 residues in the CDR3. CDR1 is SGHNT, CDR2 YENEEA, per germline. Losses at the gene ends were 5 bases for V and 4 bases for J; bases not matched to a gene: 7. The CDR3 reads CASSPPGTGVTEAFF. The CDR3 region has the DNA TGTGCCAGCAGCCCACCGGGGACAGGGGTCACTGAAGCTTTCTTT.

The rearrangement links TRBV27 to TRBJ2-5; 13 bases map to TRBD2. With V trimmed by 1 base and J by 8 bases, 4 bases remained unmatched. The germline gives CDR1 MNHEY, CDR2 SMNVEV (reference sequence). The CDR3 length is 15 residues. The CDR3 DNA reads TGTGCCAGCAGTTTATGGACTAGCGGGGGCGGAACCCAGTACTTC. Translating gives CASSLWTSGGGTQYF.

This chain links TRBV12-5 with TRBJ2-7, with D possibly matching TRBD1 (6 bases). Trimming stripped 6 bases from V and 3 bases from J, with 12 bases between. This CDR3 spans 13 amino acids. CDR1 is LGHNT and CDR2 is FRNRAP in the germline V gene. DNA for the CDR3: TGTGCTAGTGGAGATGACAGGTTCTACGAGCAGTACTTC. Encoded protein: CASGDDRFYEQYF.

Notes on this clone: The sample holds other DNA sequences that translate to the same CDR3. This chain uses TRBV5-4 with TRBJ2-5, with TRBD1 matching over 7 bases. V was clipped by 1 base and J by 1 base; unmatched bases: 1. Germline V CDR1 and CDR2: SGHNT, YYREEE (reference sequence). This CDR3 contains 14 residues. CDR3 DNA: TGTGCCAGCAGCTTGACAGGGGTCCAAGAGACCCAGTACTTC. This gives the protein CASSLTGVQETQYF. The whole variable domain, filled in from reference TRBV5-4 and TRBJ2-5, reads ETGVTQSPTHLIKTRGQQVTLRCSSQSGHNTVSWYQQALGQGPQFIFQYYREEENGRGNFPPRFSGLQFPNYSSELNVNALELDDSALYLCASSLTGVQETQYFGPGTRLLVL.